These 23 T cell receptor beta chains were all obtained from the same sample, sequenced in a study of T cells after yellow fever vaccination. TCRdb ran MiXCR on the 5' RACE reads and lists one entry per CDR3 protein. The sample has 200,000 to 300,000 distinct CDR3 sequences, about 7% seen once. The sequences come from CD4+ T cells sorted from PBMCs, collected on the day of the yellow fever booster vaccination. The receptor source for this set is a man under 40 who received the YFV17D yellow fever vaccine.

This clonotype was observed many times. The chain combines TRBV24-1 with TRBJ2-2, with TRBD2 matching 10 bases. CDR1 and CDR2 from the germline V gene are KGHDR and SFDVKD. This CDR3 spans 18 amino acids. The J segment lost 1 base and the V segment lost 4 bases, leaving 8 bases of the junction unmatched. Here the CDR3 reads CATSEPISGRMNTGELFF. DNA for the CDR3: TGTGCCACCAGTGAACCCATTAGCGGGAGGATGAACACCGGGGAGCTGTTTTTT.

In its sample, this clonotype was seen many times. The genes are TRBV10-3 and TRBJ2-1; D is tentatively TRBD1 or TRBD2 (5 bases each). Between the trimmed V and J ends, which lost 11 bases and 5 bases, there was a span of 10 bases. The CDR3 extends over 11 amino acids. Germline CDR1 ENHRY, CDR2 SYGVKD. This CDR3 is CALMGDNEQFF. The DNA of the CDR3 is TGTGCCCTAATGGGGGACAATGAGCAGTTCTTC.

The chain joins TRBV6-2 or TRBV6-3 to TRBJ1-5, with D maybe TRBD1 (5 bases). Trimming removed 8 bases from V and 9 bases from J, with 11 bases in between. Germline V gene sequence: CDR1 MNHEY, CDR2 SVGEGT. This CDR3 has 11 residues. The DNA for the CDR3 is TGTGCCAGCGGGGGTGTTGGGCCCCAGCATTTT. It codes for CASGGVGPQHF.

This clonotype was detected ten times or more. CDR3 in DNA: TGTGCCAGCAGCTCCACAAAGCGGGAGAGAAACATTCAGTACTTC. The encoded protein is CASSSTKRERNIQYF. The genes are TRBV7-9 and TRBJ2-4; 8 bases are shared with TRBD2. In germline, CDR1 is SEHNR, CDR2 FQNEAQ (reference sequence). This CDR3 spans 15 amino acids. Germline trimming cut 4 bases from V and 6 bases from J; bases unmatched to any gene: 8.

This clonotype was found many times. This chain joins TRBV5-6 and TRBJ1-5; tentative D call: TRBD1 (5 bases). With 3 bases removed from V and 0 bases from J, the gap between germline ends came to 16 bases. Germline V CDR1 and CDR2: SGHDT, YYEEEE. There are 17 residues in the CDR3. The chain's CDR3 is CASSSGVGTYSNQPQHF. CDR3 sequence (DNA): TGTGCCAGCAGCTCCGGAGTGGGGACTTATAGCAATCAGCCCCAGCATTTT. Full variable domain (rest looked up from reference TRBV5-6 and TRBJ1-5): DAGVTQSPTHLIKTRGQQVTLRCSPKSGHDTVSWYQQALGQGPQFIFQYYEEEERQRGNFPDRFSGHQFPNYSSELNVNALLLGDSALYLCASSSGVGTYSNQPQHFGDGTRLSIL.

The CDR3 reads CASTRNREAAKNIQYF. In DNA form, the CDR3 reads TGTGCCAGCACCAGAAACAGGGAAGCAGCCAAAAACATTCAGTACTTC. This rearrangement joins TRBV6-1 to TRBJ2-4; D is perhaps TRBD1 (6 bases). Trimming left V 7 bases short and J 0 bases short, with 16 bases between. Germline V gives CDR1 MNHNS, CDR2 SASEGT. The CDR3 consists of 16 residues.

This clonotype was observed a few times. The chain links TRBV20-1 to TRBJ2-6; D is unclear. Germline values: CDR1 DFQATT, CDR2 SNEGSKA (reference sequence). V was clipped by 5 bases and J by 0 bases, with 11 bases between them. The CDR3 is made up of 15 amino acids. The CDR3 DNA reads as TGCAGTGCTTTGGGCGGAAGCTCTGGGGCCAACGTCCTGACTTTC. Its protein is CSALGGSSGANVLTF.

In regard to this clonotype: This could be a read error, since a much larger clone is one nucleotide away. The genes are TRBV10-3 and TRBJ2-1; tentatively, D is TRBD1 (6 bases). V lost 2 bases to trimming and J lost 3 bases, with 14 bases between them. The CDR3 spans 16 residues. Germline CDR1 ENHRY, CDR2 SYGVKD. CDR3 amino acids: CAISENDRSDYNEQFF. The DNA for the CDR3 is TGTGCCATCAGTGAGAATGACAGGTCCGACTACAATGAGCAGTTCTTC.

This clonotype was counted a few times. This chain joins TRBV7-9 and TRBJ2-1; 7 bases are shared with TRBD2. Germline-derived CDR1 and CDR2 are SEHNR and FQNEAQ (reference sequence). J lost 4 bases, V lost 3 bases, and 3 bases had no gene match. There are 14 residues in the CDR3. CDR3 sequence (DNA): TGTGCCAGCAGCTTTGGGGGAGGGTACAATGAGCAGTTCTTC. Translating it yields CASSFGGGYNEQFF.

This clonotype came up many times. This sequence joins TRBV10-1 and TRBJ2-2; D perhaps matches TRBD1 (6 bases). V was cut by 6 bases and J by 5 bases, with 19 bases left in between. This CDR3 comprises 16 residues. Looked up from germline, CDR1 is WNHNN and CDR2 is SYGVQD (reference sequence). The CDR3 DNA reads TGCGCCAGCAGCGGAATGGGGGCGGTCGGGACCGGGGAGCTGTTTTTT. This translates into CASSGMGAVGTGELFF.

The table lists this clonotype with many counts. The chain joins TRBV3-1 to TRBJ2-7; D not resolved. CDR1 LGHDT and CDR2 YNNKEL come from the germline V gene (reference sequence). CDR3 length: 15 amino acids. V lost 0 bases and J 6 bases, leaving 15 bases between the germline ends. CDR3 region: CASSQDSSQWSEQYF. CDR3 nucleotides: TGTGCCAGCAGCCAAGATTCCTCACAGTGGAGCGAGCAGTACTTC.

In this sample, this clonotype turned up many times. CDR3 nucleotides: TGCAGCGTTGATCCCGGGAGGGATGGCTACACCTTC. Protein product: CSVDPGRDGYTF. This chain uses TRBV29-1 with TRBJ1-2; D gene ambiguous. Germline lookup yields CDR1 SQVTM and CDR2 ANQGSEA. The CDR3 spans 12 residues. V lost 3 bases and J 6 bases, leaving 11 bases between the germline ends.

The V and J genes are TRBV5-1 and TRBJ1-1; D call uncertain. V lost 5 bases to trimming and J lost 3 bases, with 11 bases between them. Germline V lookup: CDR1 SGHRS, CDR2 YFSETQ. The CDR3 loop spans 13 amino acids. The CDR3 DNA follows: TGCGCCAGCAGACCGAATAGTGACACTGAAGCTTTCTTT. Residues: CASRPNSDTEAFF.

This clonotype has a count of ten or more. V usage is TRBV18 and J usage is TRBJ1-2, with D maybe TRBD1 (6 bases). The CDR3 has 14 amino acids. CDR1 is KGHSH, CDR2 LQKENI, per germline. With 5 bases removed from V and 2 bases from J, the gap between germline ends came to 12 bases. The CDR3, as DNA: TGTGCCAGCTCATCTCCGGACAGCAACTATGGCTACACCTTC. As protein: CASSSPDSNYGYTF.

This clonotype occurred a few times. This sequence joins TRBV5-4 and TRBJ2-7; D tentatively fits TRBD1 or TRBD2 (6 bases each). The germline CDR1 and CDR2 sequences are SGHNT and YYREEE (reference sequence). The CDR3 has 13 residues. The V end lost 4 bases, the J end lost 1 base, and 9 bases lay between the germline ends. In DNA, the CDR3 is TGTGCCAGCAGCACAGGGAGGTCCTACGAGCAGTACTTC. This codes for CASSTGRSYEQYF.

This clonotype was found many times. The rearrangement joins TRBV7-9 to TRBJ2-7; D possibly corresponds to TRBD2 (6 bases). Germline V gene sequence: CDR1 SEHNR, CDR2 FQNEAQ (reference sequence). The CDR3 consists of 14 residues. Between the trimmed V and J ends, which lost 5 bases and 0 bases, there was a span of 11 bases. The chain's CDR3 is CASSKTGLSYEQYF. The CDR3 DNA is TGTGCCAGCAGCAAGACGGGACTCTCCTACGAGCAGTACTTC.

This sequence joins TRBV5-4 and TRBJ2-1; D not certain. Trimming stripped 4 bases from V and 0 bases from J, with 11 bases between. Germline-derived CDR1 and CDR2 are SGHNT and YYREEE (reference sequence). The CDR3 spans 15 residues. CDR3 bases: TGTGCCAGCAGCCAAGACTGGAGCTCCTACAATGAGCAGTTCTTC. This sequence encodes CASSQDWSSYNEQFF.

This clonotype was seen repeatedly, ten times or more. The V gene is TRBV30, the J gene TRBJ1-4, with D maybe TRBD1 (5 bases). Per the germline V gene, CDR1 is GTSNPN and CDR2 is SVGIG (reference sequence). CDR3 length equals 12 residues. Trimming pared 8 bases from V and 7 bases from J, leaving 14 bases between. For the CDR3, the DNA is TGTGCCCGGGACTCGAGAGGTGAAAAACTGTTTTTT. Amino acid sequence: CARDSRGEKLFF.

This clonotype came up once. The chain combines TRBV12-3 or TRBV12-4 with TRBJ2-2; D uncertain. This CDR3 has 15 amino acids. Trimming pared 11 bases from V and 0 bases from J, leaving 16 bases between. The CDR3 sequence: CASTRAGTNTGELFF. In nucleotides, the CDR3 is TGTGCCTCCACCCGAGCTGGTACGAACACCGGGGAGCTGTTTTTT.

There are a few counts of this clonotype. V and J are TRBV7-2 and TRBJ2-7, with no clear D. Germline V gene lookup returns CDR1 SGHTA and CDR2 FQGNSA. The CDR3 spans 11 residues. Trimming shortened V by 6 bases and J by 5 bases, and 8 bases separated the two germline ends. DNA for the CDR3: TGTGCCAGCAGAAAGGTCCACGAGCAGTACTTC. Protein: CASRKVHEQYF.

Comments on this clonotype: A much more abundant neighbour one base away suggests this may be a read error. This chain connects TRBV3-1 to TRBJ2-1; TRBD1 or TRBD2 may be the D gene (6 bases each). The CDR3 runs to 14 residues. Germline CDR1 is LGHDT and CDR2 is YNNKEL (reference sequence). Between the trimmed V and J ends, which lost 10 bases and 8 bases, there was a span of 21 bases. For the CDR3, the DNA is TGTGCCATTGCCGCACGGGGGCTTTTGGATGAGCAGTTCTTC. Translating gives CAIAARGLLDEQFF.

This clonotype came up many times. The V gene is TRBV20-1, the J gene TRBJ1-2; D ambiguous. Germline V gene data show CDR1 as DFQATT and CDR2 as SNEGSKA (reference sequence). V lost 5 bases to trimming and J lost 1 base, with 8 bases between them. The CDR3 extends over 12 amino acids. This CDR3 reads CSAFMSNYGYTF. In DNA form, the CDR3 reads TGCAGTGCTTTCATGAGTAACTATGGCTACACCTTC.

This clonotype was picked up a small number of times. The chain joins TRBV19 to TRBJ1-1; a possible D gene is TRBD1 (5 bases). Between the trimmed V and J ends, which lost 8 bases and 6 bases, there was a span of 19 bases. Looked up from germline, CDR1 is LNHDA and CDR2 is SQIVND (reference sequence). The CDR3 is 14 residues long. The CDR3, as DNA: TGTGCCAGTTTGGGGGGGGAGCGTTTCTCTGAAGCTTTCTTT. Translating gives CASLGGERFSEAFF.